The T cell receptor (beta chain) described here comes from a study of shared clonotypes between healthy human individuals. For this clone: Antigen: not known.

Germline lookup yields CDR1 SQVTM and CDR2 ANQGSEA. The V gene end was trimmed by 6 bases and the J gene end by 7 bases; junction bases not matched to a gene: 6. This CDR3 spans 13 amino acids. Here immunoSEQ multiplex PCR was the method, and the copy in TCRdb shows in-frame clones only, minus some. The data hold 1.5 million to 2.5 million clones, with about 94% observed a single time. Naive CD8 populations comprised CD45RO-negative cells positively selected for CCR7, excluding terminally differentiated effector memory CD45RA+ cells. Findings and caveats of the study: With a few donors compared, approximately 5.5% of naive CD4 clonotypes were shared.

The sequencing sample was made of naive CD8+ T cells sorted from blood. V gene TRBV29-1 combines with J gene TRBJ2-1, with 10 bases fitting TRBD2. The receptor was derived from a man younger than 30 in good health. The CDR3 DNA follows: TGCAGCGTCAGCGGGGGGGCCTGGAATGAGCAGTTCTTC. This gives the protein CSVSGGAWNEQFF.